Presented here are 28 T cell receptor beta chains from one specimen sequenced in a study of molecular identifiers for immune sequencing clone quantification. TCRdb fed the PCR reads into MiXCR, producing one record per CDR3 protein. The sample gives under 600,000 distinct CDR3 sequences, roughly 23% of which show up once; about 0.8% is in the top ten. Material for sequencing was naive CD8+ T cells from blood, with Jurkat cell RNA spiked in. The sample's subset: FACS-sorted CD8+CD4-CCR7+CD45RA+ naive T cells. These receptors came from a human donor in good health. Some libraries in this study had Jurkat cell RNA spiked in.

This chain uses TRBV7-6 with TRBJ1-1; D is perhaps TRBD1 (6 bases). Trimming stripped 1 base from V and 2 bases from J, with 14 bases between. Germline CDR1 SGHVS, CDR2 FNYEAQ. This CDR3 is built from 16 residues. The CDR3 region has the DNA TGTGCCAGCAGCTTAGAGGGGGTAGGGAGTAACACTGAAGCTTTCTTT. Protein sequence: CASSLEGVGSNTEAFF.

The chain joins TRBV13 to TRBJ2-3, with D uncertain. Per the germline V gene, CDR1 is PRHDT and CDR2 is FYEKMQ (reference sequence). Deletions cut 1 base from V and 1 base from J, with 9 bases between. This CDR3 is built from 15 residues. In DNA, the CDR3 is TGTGCCAGCAGCTTAGCCCCCGACCGCACAGATACGCAGTATTTT. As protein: CASSLAPDRTDTQYF.

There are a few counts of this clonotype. The DNA for the CDR3 is TGTGCCTGGGAAGACATGGGTACCATAAACACTGAAGCTTTCTTT. Translating gives CAWEDMGTINTEAFF. This chain links TRBV30 with TRBJ1-1; no clear D gene. CDR1 is GTSNPN and CDR2 is SVGIG in the germline V gene (reference sequence). CDR3 length: 15 residues. Trimming shortened V by 5 bases and J by 2 bases, and 18 bases separated the two germline ends.

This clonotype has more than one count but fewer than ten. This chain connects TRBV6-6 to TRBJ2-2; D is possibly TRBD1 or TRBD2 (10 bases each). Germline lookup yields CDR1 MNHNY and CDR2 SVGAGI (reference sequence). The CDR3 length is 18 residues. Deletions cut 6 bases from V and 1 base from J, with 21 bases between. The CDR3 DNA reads TGTGCCAGCAGGGGGACAGGGGCTAGCGGGGGGAACACCGGGGAGCTGTTTTTT. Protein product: CASRGTGASGGNTGELFF.

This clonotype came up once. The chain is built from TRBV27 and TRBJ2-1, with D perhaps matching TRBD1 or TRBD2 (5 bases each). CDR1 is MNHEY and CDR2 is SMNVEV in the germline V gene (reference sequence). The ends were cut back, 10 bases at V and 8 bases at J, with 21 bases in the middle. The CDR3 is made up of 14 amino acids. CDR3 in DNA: TGTGCCACCAAATTAAGGAGCTTGGGGGATGAGCAGTTCTTC. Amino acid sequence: CATKLRSLGDEQFF.

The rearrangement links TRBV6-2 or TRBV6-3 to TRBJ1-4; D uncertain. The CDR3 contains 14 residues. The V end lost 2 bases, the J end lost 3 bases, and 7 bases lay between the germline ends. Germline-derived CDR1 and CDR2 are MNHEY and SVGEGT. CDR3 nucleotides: TGTGCCAGCAGTTACCTGGGAGCTAATGAAAAACTGTTTTTT. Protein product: CASSYLGANEKLFF.

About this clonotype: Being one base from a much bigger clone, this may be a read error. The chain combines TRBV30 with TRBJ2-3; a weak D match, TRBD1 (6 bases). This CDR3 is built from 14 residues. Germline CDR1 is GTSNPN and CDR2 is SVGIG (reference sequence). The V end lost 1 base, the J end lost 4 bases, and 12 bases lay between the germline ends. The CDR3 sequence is CAWSDGQSADTQYF. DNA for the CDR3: TGTGCCTGGAGTGACGGACAGAGCGCAGATACGCAGTATTTT.

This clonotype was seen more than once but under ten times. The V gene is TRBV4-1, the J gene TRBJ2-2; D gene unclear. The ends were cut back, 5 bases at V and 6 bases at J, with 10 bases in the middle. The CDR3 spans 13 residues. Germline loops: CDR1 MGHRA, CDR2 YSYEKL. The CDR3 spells CASSVLGSGELFF. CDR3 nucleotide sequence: TGCGCCAGCAGCGTTTTGGGATCCGGGGAGCTGTTTTTT.

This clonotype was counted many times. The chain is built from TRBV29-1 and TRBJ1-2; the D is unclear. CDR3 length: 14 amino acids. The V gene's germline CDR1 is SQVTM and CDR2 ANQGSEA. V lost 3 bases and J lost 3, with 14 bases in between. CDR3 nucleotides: TGCAGCGTTGATAAGACCCAAATCGACTATGGCTACACCTTC. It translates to CSVDKTQIDYGYTF.

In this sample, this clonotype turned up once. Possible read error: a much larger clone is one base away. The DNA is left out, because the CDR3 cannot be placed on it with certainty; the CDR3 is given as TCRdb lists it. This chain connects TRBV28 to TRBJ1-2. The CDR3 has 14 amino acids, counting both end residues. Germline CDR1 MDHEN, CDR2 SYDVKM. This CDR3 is CAHGGRGSYYGCTF.

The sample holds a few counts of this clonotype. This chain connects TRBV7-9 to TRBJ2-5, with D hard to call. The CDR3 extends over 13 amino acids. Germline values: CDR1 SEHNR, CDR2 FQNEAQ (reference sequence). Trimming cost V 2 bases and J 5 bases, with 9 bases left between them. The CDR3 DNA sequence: TGTGCCAGCAGCTTAAGTCGTCAGGAGACCCAGTACTTC. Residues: CASSLSRQETQYF.

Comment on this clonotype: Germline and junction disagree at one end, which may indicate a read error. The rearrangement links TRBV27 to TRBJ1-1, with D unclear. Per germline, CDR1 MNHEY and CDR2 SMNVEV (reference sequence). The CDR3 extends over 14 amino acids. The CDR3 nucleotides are TGTGCCAGTCACTCCGGGCAGACGAACACTGAAGCTTTATTT. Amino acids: CASHSGQTNTEALF.

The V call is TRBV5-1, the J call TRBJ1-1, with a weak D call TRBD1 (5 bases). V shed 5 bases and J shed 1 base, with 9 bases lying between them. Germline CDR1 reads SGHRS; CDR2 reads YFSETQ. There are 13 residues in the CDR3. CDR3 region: CASSSGRNTEAFF. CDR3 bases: TGCGCCAGCAGTTCAGGGAGGAACACTGAAGCTTTCTTT.

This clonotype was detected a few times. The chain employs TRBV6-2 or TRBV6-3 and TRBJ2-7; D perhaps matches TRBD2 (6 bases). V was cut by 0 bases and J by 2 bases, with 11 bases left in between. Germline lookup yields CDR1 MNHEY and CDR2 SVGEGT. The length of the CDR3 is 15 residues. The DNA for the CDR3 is TGTGCCAGCAGTTACTCGAGGGCGGGAACCTACGAGCAGTACTTC. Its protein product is CASSYSRAGTYEQYF.

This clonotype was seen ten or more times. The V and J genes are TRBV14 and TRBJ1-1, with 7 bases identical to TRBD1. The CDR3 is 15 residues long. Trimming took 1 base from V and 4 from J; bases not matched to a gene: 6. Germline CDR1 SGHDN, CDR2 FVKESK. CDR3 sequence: CASSQGDRASTEAFF. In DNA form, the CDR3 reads TGTGCCAGCAGCCAAGGTGACAGGGCTAGCACTGAAGCTTTCTTT. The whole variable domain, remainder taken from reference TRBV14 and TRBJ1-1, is EAGVTQFPSHSVIEKGQTVTLRCDPISGHDNLYWYRRVMGKEIKFLLHFVKESKQDESGMPNNRFLAERTGGTYSTLKVQPAELEDSGVYFCASSQGDRASTEAFFGQGTRLTVV.

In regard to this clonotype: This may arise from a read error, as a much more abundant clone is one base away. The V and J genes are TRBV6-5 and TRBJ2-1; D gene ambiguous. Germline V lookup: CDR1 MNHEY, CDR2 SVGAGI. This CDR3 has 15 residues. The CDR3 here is CASSYVDSSDNEQFF. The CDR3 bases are TGTGCCAGCAGTTACGTGGATAGCTCCGACAATGAGCAGTTCTTC.

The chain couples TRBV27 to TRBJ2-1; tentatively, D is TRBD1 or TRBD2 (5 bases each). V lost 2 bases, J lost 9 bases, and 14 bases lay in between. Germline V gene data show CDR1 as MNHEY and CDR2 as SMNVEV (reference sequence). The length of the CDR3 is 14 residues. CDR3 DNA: TGTGCCAGCAGTTTAACCGGGGCTTACGGTGAGCAGTTCTTC. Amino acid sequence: CASSLTGAYGEQFF.

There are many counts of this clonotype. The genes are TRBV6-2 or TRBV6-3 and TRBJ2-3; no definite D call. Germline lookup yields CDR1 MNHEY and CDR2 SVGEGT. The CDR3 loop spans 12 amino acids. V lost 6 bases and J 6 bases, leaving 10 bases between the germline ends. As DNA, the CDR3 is TGTGCCAGCAGCGAATATCTTGATACGCAGTATTTT. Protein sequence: CASSEYLDTQYF.

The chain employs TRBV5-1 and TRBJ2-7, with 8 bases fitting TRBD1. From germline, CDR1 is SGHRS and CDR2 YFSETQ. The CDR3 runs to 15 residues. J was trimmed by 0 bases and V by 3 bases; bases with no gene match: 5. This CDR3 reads CASSYWTGSSYEQYF. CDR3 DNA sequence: TGCGCCAGCAGCTACTGGACAGGGAGCTCCTACGAGCAGTACTTC.

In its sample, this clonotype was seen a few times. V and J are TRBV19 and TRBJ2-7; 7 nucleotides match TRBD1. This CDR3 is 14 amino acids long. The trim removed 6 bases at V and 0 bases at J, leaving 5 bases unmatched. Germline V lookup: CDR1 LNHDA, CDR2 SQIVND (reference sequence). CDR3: CASSPGQHSYEQYF. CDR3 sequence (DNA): TGTGCCAGTAGCCCGGGACAGCACTCCTACGAGCAGTACTTC.

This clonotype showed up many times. This CDR3 is CASTLGLTDTQYF. The CDR3 nucleotides are TGTGCCAGCACTCTGGGACTCACAGATACGCAGTATTTT. The chain is built from TRBV12-3 or TRBV12-4 and TRBJ2-3; tentatively, D is TRBD2 (6 bases). The CDR3 runs 13 residues. The ends were cut back, 7 bases at V and 2 bases at J, with 10 bases in the middle.

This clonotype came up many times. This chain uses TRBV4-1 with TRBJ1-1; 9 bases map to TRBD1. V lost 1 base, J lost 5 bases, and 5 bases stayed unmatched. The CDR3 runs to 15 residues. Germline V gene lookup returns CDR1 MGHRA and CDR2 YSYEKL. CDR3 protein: CASSQGQGVMTEAFF. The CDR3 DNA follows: TGCGCCAGCAGCCAAGGACAGGGGGTGATGACTGAAGCTTTCTTT.

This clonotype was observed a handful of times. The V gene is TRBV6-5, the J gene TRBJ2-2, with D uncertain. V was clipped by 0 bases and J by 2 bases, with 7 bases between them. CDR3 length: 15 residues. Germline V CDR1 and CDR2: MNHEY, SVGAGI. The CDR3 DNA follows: TGTGCCAGCAGTTACTCTCCCCTTAACACCGGGGAGCTGTTTTTT. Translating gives CASSYSPLNTGELFF.

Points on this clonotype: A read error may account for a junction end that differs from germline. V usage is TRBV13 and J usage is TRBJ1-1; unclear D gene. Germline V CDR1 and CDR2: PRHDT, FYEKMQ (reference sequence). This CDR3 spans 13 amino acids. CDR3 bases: TGTGCCCGCAGCTTAGCAGTGAACACTGAAGCTTTCTTT. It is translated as CARSLAVNTEAFF.

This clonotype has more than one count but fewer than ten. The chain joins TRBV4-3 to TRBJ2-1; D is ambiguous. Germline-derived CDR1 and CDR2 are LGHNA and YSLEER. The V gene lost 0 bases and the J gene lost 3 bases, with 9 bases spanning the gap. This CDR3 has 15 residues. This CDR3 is CASSQERAIYNEQFF. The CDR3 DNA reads TGCGCCAGCAGCCAAGAGCGAGCTATCTACAATGAGCAGTTCTTC.

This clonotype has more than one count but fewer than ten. The CDR3 DNA reads as TGTGCCAGCAGCGGGGGAGACCAAGAGACCCAGTACTTC. Its translation is CASSGGDQETQYF. The J gene is TRBJ2-5, the V gene TRBV9, with D perhaps matching TRBD2 (5 bases). V was shortened by 3 bases and J by 0 bases, with 6 bases between the two germline ends. The CDR3 sequence is 13 residues long. CDR1 SGDLS and CDR2 YYNGEE come from the germline V gene.

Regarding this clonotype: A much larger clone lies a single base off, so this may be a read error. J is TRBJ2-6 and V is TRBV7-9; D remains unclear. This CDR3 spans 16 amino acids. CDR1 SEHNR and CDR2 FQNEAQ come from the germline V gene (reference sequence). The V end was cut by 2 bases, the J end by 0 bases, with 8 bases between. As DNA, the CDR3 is TGTGCCAGCAGCTTATCGGTGGTCTCTGGGGCCAACGTCCTGACTTTC. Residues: CASSLSVVSGANVLTF.

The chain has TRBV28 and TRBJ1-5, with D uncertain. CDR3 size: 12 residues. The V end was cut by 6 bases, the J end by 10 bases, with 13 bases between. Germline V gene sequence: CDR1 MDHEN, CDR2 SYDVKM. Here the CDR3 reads CASSPVREPQHF. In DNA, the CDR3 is TGTGCCAGCAGCCCTGTTAGGGAACCCCAGCATTTT.